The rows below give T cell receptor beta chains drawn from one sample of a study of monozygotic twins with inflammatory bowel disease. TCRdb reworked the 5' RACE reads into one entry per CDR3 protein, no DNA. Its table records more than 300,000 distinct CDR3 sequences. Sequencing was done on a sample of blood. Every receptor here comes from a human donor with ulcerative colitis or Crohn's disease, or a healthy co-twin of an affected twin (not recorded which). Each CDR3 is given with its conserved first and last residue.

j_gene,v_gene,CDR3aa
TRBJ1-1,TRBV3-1,CASSVGPTEAFF
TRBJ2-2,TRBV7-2,CASSLSFLTWGLFF
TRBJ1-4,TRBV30,CAWSVGRREKLFF
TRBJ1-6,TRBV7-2,CASSFYPSNSPLHF
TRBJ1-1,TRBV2,CASTPKGYEAFF
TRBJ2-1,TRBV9,CASSAPTGSSYNEQFF
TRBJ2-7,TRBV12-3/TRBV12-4,CASSRKAEQYF
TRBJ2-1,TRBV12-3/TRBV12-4,CASSLAPGRNEQFF
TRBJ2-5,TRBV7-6,CASSFLGLAALQETQYF
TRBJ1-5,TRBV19,CASSRWEQPQHF
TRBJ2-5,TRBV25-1,CASGERTEQETQYF
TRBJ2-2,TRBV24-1,CATRGPGGELFF
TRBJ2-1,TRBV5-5,CASSSIALAGAGEQFF
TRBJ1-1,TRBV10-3,CAISGRSTEAFF
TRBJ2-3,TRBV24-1,CATSDSGQGARDTQYF
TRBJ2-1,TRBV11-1,CASSLARVDNEQFF
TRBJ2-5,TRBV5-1,CASSLMVSQETQYF
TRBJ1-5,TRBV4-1,CASRPGDGNQPQHF
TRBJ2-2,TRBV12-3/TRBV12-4,CASRGGENTGELFF
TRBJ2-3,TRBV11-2,CASSLAFTDLTDTQYF
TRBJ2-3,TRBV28,CASSLIGGLPTDTQYF
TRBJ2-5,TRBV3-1,CASSVTGGIQETQYF
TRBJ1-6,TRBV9,CASSVEQGHTSPLHF
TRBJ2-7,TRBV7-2,CATTGQGPHYEQYF
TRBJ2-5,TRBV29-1,CSGLQGGETQYF